This TCR beta chain was observed in a study of blood T cell repertoires in COVID-19. As for the study in general: T cells, B-cell-depleted T cells, or PBMCs supplied cDNA or gDNA.

Profiled with immunoSEQ multiplex PCR; TCRdb holds only in-frame clones, not every one. Here the sample spans some 38,000 clones, 80% being singletons. The ends lost 4 bases at V and 3 bases at J; junction bases unmatched: 5. CDR1 is SGHRS, CDR2 YFSETQ, per germline. The CDR3 spans 15 residues. The genes are TRBV5-1 and TRBJ2-1; 9 nucleotides agree with TRBD2. Sequenced material: peripheral blood. The TCR originated in a woman in her seventies with acute or convalescent COVID-19. CDR3 sequence (DNA): TGCGCCAGCAGCAGAGCGGGGGGAGACTACAATGAGCAGTTCTTC. Its protein is CASSRAGGDYNEQFF.